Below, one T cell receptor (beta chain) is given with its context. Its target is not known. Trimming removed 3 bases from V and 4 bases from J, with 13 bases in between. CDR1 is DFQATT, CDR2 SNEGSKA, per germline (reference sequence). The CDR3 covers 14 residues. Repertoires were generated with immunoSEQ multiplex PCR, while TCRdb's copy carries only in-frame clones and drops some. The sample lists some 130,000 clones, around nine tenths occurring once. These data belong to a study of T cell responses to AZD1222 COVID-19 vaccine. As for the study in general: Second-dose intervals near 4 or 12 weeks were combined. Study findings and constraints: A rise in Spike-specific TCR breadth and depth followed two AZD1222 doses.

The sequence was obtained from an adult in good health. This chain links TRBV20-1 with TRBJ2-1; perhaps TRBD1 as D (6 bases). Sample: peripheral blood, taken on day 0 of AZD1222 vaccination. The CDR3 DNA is TGCAGTGCTAGTATGGGGGCCTCGTACAATGAGCAGTTCTTC. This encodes CSASMGASYNEQFF.